These 25 T cell receptor beta chains originate from one sample sequenced in a study of blood T cell repertoires in COVID-19. TCRdb's copy holds only in-frame clones and misses some; the assay was immunoSEQ multiplex PCR. Here the sample spans 350,000 to 450,000 clones, roughly nine tenths being singletons. Specimen: PBMCs or T cells enriched from blood (not recorded which). The receptors were gathered from a young woman who had recovered from COVID-19.

The chain recombines TRBV5-6 with TRBJ1-6; tentatively, D is TRBD1 (5 bases). The ends were cut back, 1 base at V and 5 bases at J, with 10 bases in the middle. CDR1 is SGHDT and CDR2 is YYEEEE in the germline V gene. The CDR3 sequence is 15 residues long. CDR3 sequence (DNA): TGTGCCAGCAGCTTGACAGGCCGGGATAATTCACCCCTCCACTTT. Protein product: CASSLTGRDNSPLHF. Variable domain in full (rest from reference TRBV5-6 and TRBJ1-6): DAGVTQSPTHLIKTRGQQVTLRCSPKSGHDTVSWYQQALGQGPQFIFQYYEEEERQRGNFPDRFSGHQFPNYSSELNVNALLLGDSALYLCASSLTGRDNSPLHFGNGTRLTVT.

The chain employs TRBV15 and TRBJ2-5; 10 positions agree with TRBD2. This CDR3 has 15 residues. V lost 0 bases to trimming and J lost 3 bases; unmatched junction nucleotides: 1. CDR1 LNHNV and CDR2 YYDKDF come from the germline V gene (reference sequence). This CDR3 is CATSRESGGEETQYF. In DNA form, the CDR3 reads TGTGCCACCAGCAGAGAGAGCGGGGGGGAAGAGACCCAGTACTTC.

The rearrangement joins TRBV11-2 to TRBJ2-3; 8 bases are shared with TRBD1. Germline assignment: CDR1 SGHAT and CDR2 FQNNGV. V lost 2 bases to trimming and J lost 6 bases; unmatched junction nucleotides: 7. The CDR3 is made up of 15 amino acids. CDR3 residues: CASSLLGQGKDTQYF. The CDR3 DNA follows: TGTGCCAGCAGCTTATTAGGACAGGGAAAGGATACGCAGTATTTT.

The chain recombines TRBV5-4 with TRBJ1-4; no clear D. CDR3 length equals 14 residues. CDR1 is SGHNT, CDR2 YYREEE, per germline (reference sequence). Trimming removed 1 base from V and 0 bases from J, with 4 bases in between. In DNA form, the CDR3 reads TGTGCCAGCAGCTTGCGAGCAACTAATGAAAAACTGTTTTTT. This translates into CASSLRATNEKLFF. Full variable domain (rest looked up from reference TRBV5-4 and TRBJ1-4): ETGVTQSPTHLIKTRGQQVTLRCSSQSGHNTVSWYQQALGQGPQFIFQYYREEENGRGNFPPRFSGLQFPNYSSELNVNALELDDSALYLCASSLRATNEKLFFGSGTQLSVL.

J is TRBJ1-2 and V is TRBV25-1; 8 bases are a match to TRBD1. Germline V gene data show CDR1 as MGHDK and CDR2 as SYGVNS. This CDR3 is built from 12 residues. V dropped 8 bases and J dropped 6; count of bases not matched to a gene: 5. The CDR3 here is CASRDRNHGYTF. In nucleotides, the CDR3 is TGTGCCAGCCGGGACAGGAACCATGGCTACACCTTC.

This sequence joins TRBV11-2 and TRBJ2-1; 9 bases align to TRBD1. Germline CDR1 and CDR2: SGHAT and FQNNGV. This CDR3 has 15 residues. V lost 4 bases to trimming and J lost 4 bases; unmatched junction nucleotides: 5. CDR3 DNA: TGTGCCAGCAGCTCCGGACAGGGGATGTACAATGAGCAGTTCTTC. Its protein is CASSSGQGMYNEQFF. Drawing the rest from reference TRBV11-2 and TRBJ2-1, the complete variable domain is EAGVAQSPRYKIIEKRQSVAFWCNPISGHATLYWYQQILGQGPKLLIQFQNNGVVDDSQLPKDRFSAERLKGVDSTLKIQPAKLEDSAVYLCASSSGQGMYNEQFFGPGTRLTVL.

The genes are TRBV10-3 and TRBJ1-3; no clear D gene. The CDR3 is made up of 14 amino acids. V was clipped by 0 bases and J by 3 bases, with 6 bases between them. Looked up from germline, CDR1 is ENHRY and CDR2 is SYGVKD. The CDR3 here is CAISESGSGNTIYF. The CDR3 bases are TGTGCCATCAGTGAGTCAGGGAGTGGAAACACCATATATTTT.

This chain connects TRBV6-5 to TRBJ2-7, with 7 bases identical to TRBD1. J gave up 2 bases and V 6 bases, and 7 bases lay outside the gene matches. The CDR3 runs 14 residues. Germline V CDR1 and CDR2: MNHEY, SVGAGI. CDR3 sequence: CASSGTANPYEQYF. The CDR3 DNA sequence: TGTGCCAGCAGCGGGACAGCGAACCCCTACGAGCAGTACTTC.

The V and J genes are TRBV12-1 and TRBJ2-7; TRBD2, the table's D call, lacks a check against the DNA. TRBV12-1 is a known pseudogene. This CDR3 comprises 16 residues. CDR3: CASPDYRTSETYEQYF. The DNA of the CDR3 is TGTGCCAGCCCCGACTATAGGACTAGCGAAACCTACGAGCAGTACTTC.

V usage is TRBV28 and J usage is TRBJ2-7; the D gene is possibly TRBD2 (6 bases). The CDR3 covers 15 residues. CDR1 and CDR2 from the germline V gene are MDHEN and SYDVKM. Between the trimmed V and J ends, which lost 10 bases and 0 bases, there was a span of 19 bases. The CDR3 DNA reads as TGTGCCACCCTGGGCCGGGACTTTTCCTCCTACGAGCAGTACTTC. Its protein product is CATLGRDFSSYEQYF.

The chain joins TRBV27 to TRBJ1-3; 7 nucleotides agree with TRBD1. In germline, CDR1 is MNHEY, CDR2 SMNVEV (reference sequence). The ends lost 4 bases at V and 4 bases at J; junction bases unmatched: 4. This CDR3 contains 14 residues. The CDR3 DNA reads TGTGCCAGCAGTTACACAGGGGTAGGAAACACCATATATTTT. Encoded protein: CASSYTGVGNTIYF.

The rearrangement joins TRBV10-2 to TRBJ1-2; a weak D match, TRBD1 (5 bases). CDR3 length: 13 amino acids. Germline CDR1 WSHSY, CDR2 SAAADI. Trimming took 8 bases from V and 6 from J, leaving 16 bases between them. CDR3 DNA: TGCGCCAGCGTTCCCAGGGAAGGGGATGGCTACACCTTC. This sequence encodes CASVPREGDGYTF.

The chain employs TRBV5-1 and TRBJ2-2, with 7 bases matching TRBD1. Germline trimming cut 4 bases from V and 1 base from J; bases unmatched to any gene: 4. CDR1 is SGHRS and CDR2 is YFSETQ in the germline V gene. The CDR3 sequence is 15 residues long. DNA of the CDR3: TGCGCCAGCAGCCTTAGACAGGGGAACACCGGGGAGCTGTTTTTT. Protein: CASSLRQGNTGELFF.

This clone was detected a few times. CDR3 sequence (DNA): TGCAGCGTTCTCCGCGAGGGGCAGGGGGCTTACGGAAACACCATATATTTT. Its protein is CSVLREGQGAYGNTIYF. This chain links TRBV29-1 with TRBJ1-3; TRBD1 matches at 8 bases. CDR1 is SQVTM, CDR2 ANQGSEA, per germline. The CDR3 loop spans 17 amino acids. The trim removed 5 bases at V and 4 bases at J, leaving 16 bases unmatched.

The rearrangement joins TRBV5-1 to TRBJ1-1; TRBD1 matches at 11 bases. Germline CDR1 and CDR2: SGHRS and YFSETQ. The J segment lost 5 bases and the V segment lost 5 bases, leaving 8 bases of the junction unmatched. CDR3 length: 15 residues. The DNA of the CDR3 is TGCGCCAGCAGTTGGACAGGGGGCGAGTGGACTGAAGCTTTCTTT. This gives the protein CASSWTGGEWTEAFF.

The chain uses TRBV10-1 and TRBJ1-1, with 9 bases identical to TRBD1. The V and J ends lost 10 bases and 10 bases, in that order; junction bases with no gene match: 13. Germline CDR1 and CDR2: WNHNN and SYGVQD (reference sequence). This CDR3 contains 13 residues. CDR3 loop: CANQGQGTPGAFF. In DNA, the CDR3 is TGCGCCAACCAAGGACAGGGGACCCCTGGAGCTTTCTTT.

The chain has TRBV19 and TRBJ1-6; tentatively, D is TRBD1 (6 bases). The ends were cut back, 5 bases at V and 0 bases at J, with 20 bases in the middle. This CDR3 contains 19 residues. CDR1 and CDR2 from the germline V gene are LNHDA and SQIVND (reference sequence). CDR3 nucleotide sequence: TGTGCCAGTAGTCCCCCGGACAGTCCCCGGAGCTCCTATAATTCACCCCTCCACTTT. Protein: CASSPPDSPRSSYNSPLHF.

This chain joins TRBV18 and TRBJ1-6; 12 bases are a match to TRBD1. The CDR3 loop spans 18 amino acids. Germline CDR1 KGHSH, CDR2 LQKENI. The J segment lost 6 bases and the V segment lost 3 bases, leaving 9 bases of the junction unmatched. The DNA of the CDR3 is TGTGCCAGCTCACCCCGGGGACAGGGGGCGTTCGGTAATTCACCCCTCCACTTT. Amino acid sequence: CASSPRGQGAFGNSPLHF. Variable domain in full (rest from reference TRBV18 and TRBJ1-6): NAGVMQNPRHLVRRRGQEARLRCSPMKGHSHVYWYRQLPEEGLKFMVYLQKENIIDESGMPKERFSAEFPKEGPSILRIQQVVRGDSAAYFCASSPRGQGAFGNSPLHFGNGTRLTVT.

The J gene is TRBJ2-3, the V gene TRBV3-1 (or the pseudogene TRBV3-2); perhaps TRBD2 as D (5 bases). CDR3 length: 14 residues. Germline V lookup: CDR1 LGHDT, CDR2 YNNKEL (reference sequence). Trimming removed 4 bases from V and 1 base from J, with 9 bases in between. As DNA, the CDR3 is TGTGCCAGCAGCCCCCGGGAACGCACAGATACGCAGTATTTT. Its translation is CASSPRERTDTQYF.

The genes are TRBV27 and TRBJ1-5; D uncertain. This CDR3 spans 14 amino acids. Germline assignment: CDR1 MNHEY and CDR2 SMNVEV (reference sequence). The ends were cut back, 3 bases at V and 2 bases at J, with 8 bases in the middle. DNA of the CDR3: TGTGCCAGCAGTTTGGCGAGGGGCAATCAGCCCCAGCATTTT. This sequence encodes CASSLARGNQPQHF.

The rearrangement links TRBV3-1 (or the pseudogene TRBV3-2) to TRBJ2-3; 9 nucleotides match TRBD2. Germline V gene sequence: CDR1 LGHDT, CDR2 YNNKEL (reference sequence). The V and J ends lost 6 bases and 0 bases, in that order; junction bases with no gene match: 7. CDR3 length: 16 amino acids. CDR3 DNA sequence: TGTGCCAGCAGTCGAACTAGCGGGCTTAGCACAGATACGCAGTATTTT. Translated, it gives CASSRTSGLSTDTQYF.

This rearrangement joins TRBV11-2 to TRBJ1-2; D gene uncertain. Germline V gives CDR1 SGHAT, CDR2 FQNNGV. This CDR3 has 16 amino acids. V lost 8 bases and J lost 0, with 19 bases in between. CDR3 nucleotide sequence: TGTGCCAGCGACGTAGTCAACGGGGAAGCTAACTATGGCTACACCTTC. Amino acids: CASDVVNGEANYGYTF.

This chain joins TRBV27 and TRBJ2-5; 12 positions match TRBD2. The CDR3 loop spans 17 amino acids. Germline-derived CDR1 and CDR2 are MNHEY and SMNVEV (reference sequence). The V and J ends lost 0 bases and 4 bases, in that order; junction bases with no gene match: 6. CDR3 region: CASSLSQPLAGGETQYF. In nucleotides, the CDR3 is TGTGCCAGCAGTTTATCGCAACCACTAGCGGGAGGAGAGACCCAGTACTTC.

In its sample, this clone was seen a few times. The rearrangement uses TRBV19 and TRBJ1-4, with 8 bases lining up with TRBD1. Germline V gives CDR1 LNHDA, CDR2 SQIVND (reference sequence). The junction had 11 bases not matched to a gene; V was cut back by 7 bases and J by 4 bases. The CDR3 has 16 amino acids. The CDR3 protein is CASTDIPGGRNEKLFF. The CDR3 nucleotides read TGTGCCAGTACCGACATCCCAGGGGGCCGTAATGAAAAACTGTTTTTT. Looking up the rest from reference TRBV19 and TRBJ1-4 gives the full variable domain: DGGITQSPKYLFRKEGQNVTLSCEQNLNHDAMYWYRQDPGQGLRLIYYSQIVNDFQKGDIAEGYSVSREKKESFPLTVTSAQKNPTAFYLCASTDIPGGRNEKLFFGSGTQLSVL.

V usage is TRBV25-1 and J usage is TRBJ1-1; D is perhaps TRBD1 (5 bases). The germline gives CDR1 MGHDK, CDR2 SYGVNS. This CDR3 has 14 amino acids. V lost 6 bases to trimming and J lost 0 bases, with 11 bases between them. CDR3 residues: CASRRDGMNTEAFF. The CDR3 nucleotides read TGTGCCAGCAGGCGGGACGGAATGAACACTGAAGCTTTCTTT.